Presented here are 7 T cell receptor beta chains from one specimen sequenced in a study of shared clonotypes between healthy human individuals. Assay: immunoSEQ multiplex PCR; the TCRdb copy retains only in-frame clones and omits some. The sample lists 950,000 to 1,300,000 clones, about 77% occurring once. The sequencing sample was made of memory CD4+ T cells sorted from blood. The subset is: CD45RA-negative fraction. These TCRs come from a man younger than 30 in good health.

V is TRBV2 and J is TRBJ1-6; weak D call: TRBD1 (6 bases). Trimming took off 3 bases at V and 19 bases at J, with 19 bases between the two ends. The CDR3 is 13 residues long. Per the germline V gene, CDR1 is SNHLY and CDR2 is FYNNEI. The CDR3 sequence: CASSEDGAGTRHF. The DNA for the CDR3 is TGTGCCAGCAGTGAGGATGGGGCCGGGACACGGCACTTT.

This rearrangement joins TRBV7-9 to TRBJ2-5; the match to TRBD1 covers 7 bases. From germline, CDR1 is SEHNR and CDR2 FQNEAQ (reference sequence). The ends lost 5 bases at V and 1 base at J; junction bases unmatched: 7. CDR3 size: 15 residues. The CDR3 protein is CASSTTGFVQETQYF. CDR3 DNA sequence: TGTGCCAGCAGCACGACAGGGTTCGTCCAAGAGACCCAGTACTTC. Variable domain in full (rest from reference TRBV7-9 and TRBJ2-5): DTGVSQNPRHKITKRGQNVTFRCDPISEHNRLYWYRQTLGQGPEFLTYFQNEAQLEKSRLLSDRFSAERPKGSFSTLEIQRTEQGDSAMYLCASSTTGFVQETQYFGPGTRLLVL.

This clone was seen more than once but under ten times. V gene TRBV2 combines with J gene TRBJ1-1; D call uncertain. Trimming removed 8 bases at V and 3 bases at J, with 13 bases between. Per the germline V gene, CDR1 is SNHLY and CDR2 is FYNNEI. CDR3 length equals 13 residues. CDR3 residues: CASPGLGHTEAFF. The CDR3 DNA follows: TGTGCCAGCCCTGGACTAGGGCACACTGAAGCTTTCTTT.

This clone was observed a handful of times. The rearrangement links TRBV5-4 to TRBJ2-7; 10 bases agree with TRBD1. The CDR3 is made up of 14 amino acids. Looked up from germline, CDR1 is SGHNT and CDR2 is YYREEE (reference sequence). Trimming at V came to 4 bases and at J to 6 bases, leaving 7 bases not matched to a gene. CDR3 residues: CASSQDRGQGEQYF. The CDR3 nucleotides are TGTGCCAGCAGCCAAGACAGGGGGCAGGGCGAGCAGTACTTC.

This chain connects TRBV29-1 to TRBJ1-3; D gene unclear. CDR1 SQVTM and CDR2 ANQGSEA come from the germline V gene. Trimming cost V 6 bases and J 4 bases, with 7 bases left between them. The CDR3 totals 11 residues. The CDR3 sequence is CSVNRGNTIYF. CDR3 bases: TGCAGCGTAAACAGAGGAAACACCATATATTTT.

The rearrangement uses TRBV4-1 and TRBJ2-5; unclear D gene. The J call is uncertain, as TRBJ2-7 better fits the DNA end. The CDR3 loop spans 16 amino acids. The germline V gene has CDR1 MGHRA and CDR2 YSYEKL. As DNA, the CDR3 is TGCGCCAGCAGCCAAGATCGATTGTGGGACTCCTACGAGCAGTACTTC. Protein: CASSQDRLWDSYEQYF.

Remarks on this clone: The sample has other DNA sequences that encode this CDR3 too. In DNA, the CDR3 is TGCGCCAGCAGCTTGGGGGGGTATAATTCACCCCTCCACTTT. This translates into CASSLGGYNSPLHF. V is TRBV5-1 and J is TRBJ1-6, with a tentative D call TRBD1 (5 bases). Trimming stripped 0 bases from V and 4 bases from J, with 5 bases between. CDR3 size: 14 residues. In germline, CDR1 is SGHRS, CDR2 YFSETQ.